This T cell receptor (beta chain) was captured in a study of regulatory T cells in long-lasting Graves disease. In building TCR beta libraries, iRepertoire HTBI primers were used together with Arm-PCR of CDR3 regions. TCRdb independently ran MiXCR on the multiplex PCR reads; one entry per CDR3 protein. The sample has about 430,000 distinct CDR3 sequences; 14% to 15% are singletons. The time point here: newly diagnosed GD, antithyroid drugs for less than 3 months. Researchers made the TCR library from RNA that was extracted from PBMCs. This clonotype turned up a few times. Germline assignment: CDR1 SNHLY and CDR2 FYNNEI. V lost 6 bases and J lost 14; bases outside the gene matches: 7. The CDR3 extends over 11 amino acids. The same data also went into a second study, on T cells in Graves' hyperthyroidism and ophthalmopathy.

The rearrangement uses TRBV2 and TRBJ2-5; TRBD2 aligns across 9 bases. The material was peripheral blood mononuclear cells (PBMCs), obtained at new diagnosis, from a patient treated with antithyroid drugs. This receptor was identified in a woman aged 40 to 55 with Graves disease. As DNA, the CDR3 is TGTGCCAGCAGAGAGCGGGAGGTGCTTTACTTC. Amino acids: CASREREVLYF.